These 4 T cell receptor beta chains were sequenced from one sample in a study of blood T cell repertoires in COVID-19. Some clones are missing from TCRdb's copy, which holds only in-frame ones; the method was immunoSEQ multiplex PCR. The data show around 190,000 clones, with about nine tenths seen just once and approximately 1% held by the top ten. The specimen sequenced was peripheral blood. These receptors were collected from a man aged 25 to 40 with acute or convalescent COVID-19.

V gene TRBV12-3 or TRBV12-4 combines with J gene TRBJ2-7; no definite D call. The length of the CDR3 is 13 residues. Trimming shortened V by 2 bases and J by 5 bases, and 10 bases separated the two germline ends. CDR3 amino acids: CASSLRLVNEQYF. The CDR3 nucleotides are TGTGCCAGCAGTTTAAGGCTAGTTAACGAGCAGTACTTC.

The chain carries TRBV9 and TRBJ1-4; 9 positions agree with TRBD1. Trimming took 3 bases from V and 4 from J; bases not matched to a gene: 7. The CDR3 is 16 residues long. Germline CDR1 is SGDLS and CDR2 is YYNGEE. In DNA, the CDR3 is TGTGCCAGCAGCGCGGGGACAGGGTGGGGTAATGAAAAACTGTTTTTT. Translating gives CASSAGTGWGNEKLFF.

The V and J genes are TRBV6-1 and TRBJ2-7, with D possibly TRBD2 on 5 matching bases. This CDR3 spans 13 amino acids. V dropped 0 bases and J dropped 8 bases, with 11 bases sitting between them. Germline CDR1 MNHNS, CDR2 SASEGT. CDR3 in amino acids: CASSEATRDQQYF. As DNA, the CDR3 is TGTGCCAGCAGTGAAGCTACGAGGGATCAGCAGTACTTC.

This chain links TRBV4-2 with TRBJ2-1, with 10 bases that match TRBD1. This CDR3 is built from 17 residues. The germline V gene encodes CDR1 LGHNA and CDR2 YNFKEQ. Germline trimming cut 5 bases from V and 8 bases from J; bases unmatched to any gene: 15. The CDR3 DNA is TGTGCCAGCAGCGCGAGAGCCGGGACAGGGGCGGTTGATGAGCAGTTCTTC. The encoded protein is CASSARAGTGAVDEQFF.